The clone carrying this TCR beta chain came up many times. The data belong to a study of blood T cell repertoires in COVID-19. Study summary: PBMCs, B-cell-depleted T cells, or T cells were the source of the cDNA or gDNA that made up the material.

Cohort 3 donors counted as recovered after two negative PCRs, clearance, or resolved symptoms. Data came from immunoSEQ multiplex PCR; TCRdb stores just in-frame clones and leaves some out. The data hold a few hundred thousand clones, with around four fifths observed a single time. Sequences were obtained from PBMCs or T cells enriched from blood (not recorded which). This sequence was found in a man aged 35 to 55 who had recovered from COVID-19.

CDR3 loop: CASSSWGRMRSGANVLTF. The CDR3 DNA is TGTGCCAGCAGCTCTTGGGGGAGGATGCGCTCTGGGGCCAACGTCCTGACTTTC. V and J are TRBV5-5 and TRBJ2-6; TRBD2 is a possible D gene (6 bases). The CDR3 spans 18 residues. CDR1 SGHKS and CDR2 YYEKEE come from the germline V gene (reference sequence). Between the trimmed V and J ends, which lost 3 bases and 0 bases, there was a span of 16 bases.